The 12 T cell receptor beta chains below come from one sample, sequenced in a study of Ad26.COV2.S vaccination and SARS-CoV-2 variants. Using immunoSEQ multiplex PCR, the repertoire was profiled, and TCRdb retains in-frame clones only, with some absent. Here the sample spans approximately 140,000 clones, about nine tenths being singletons. Here the sequenced sample was peripheral blood, taken after recovery from COVID-19. Source of these receptors: a human donor who had recovered from COVID-19.

The gene calls are TRBV29-1 and TRBJ2-1, with 8 bases fitting TRBD1. The CDR3 extends over 15 amino acids. From germline, CDR1 is SQVTM and CDR2 ANQGSEA. Germline trimming cut 0 bases from V and 9 bases from J; bases unmatched to any gene: 10. For the CDR3, the DNA is TGCAGCGTTGAAGATCTCGAGACAGGGGTCATTGAGCAGTTCTTC. This translates into CSVEDLETGVIEQFF.

The V and J genes are TRBV6-5 and TRBJ2-3; D might be TRBD1 (6 bases). The germline gives CDR1 MNHEY, CDR2 SVGAGI. The ends were cut back, 10 bases at V and 3 bases at J, with 14 bases in the middle. The CDR3 runs to 13 residues. CDR3 protein: CATGQSKTDTQYF. The CDR3 DNA reads TGTGCCACCGGACAGAGCAAGACAGATACGCAGTATTTT.

The V and J genes are TRBV5-1 and TRBJ2-7; 8 bases are shared with TRBD1. Germline CDR1 is SGHRS and CDR2 is YFSETQ. The junction had 9 bases not matched to a gene; V was cut back by 4 bases and J by 6 bases. There are 14 residues in the CDR3. This CDR3 is CASSPTGDNLEQYF. DNA of the CDR3: TGCGCCAGCAGCCCGACAGGGGACAACCTCGAGCAGTACTTC.

The V gene is TRBV7-9, the J gene TRBJ2-7, with 7 positions matching TRBD1. The CDR3 has 12 amino acids. The junction had 0 bases not matched to a gene; V was cut back by 5 bases and J by 2 bases. CDR1 and CDR2 from the germline V gene are SEHNR and FQNEAQ (reference sequence). This CDR3 reads CASSGTAYEQYF. CDR3 sequence (DNA): TGTGCCAGCAGCGGGACAGCCTACGAGCAGTACTTC.

The chain is built from TRBV6-6 and TRBJ1-2, with unresolved D. Trimming pared 5 bases from V and 5 bases from J, leaving 9 bases between. Germline-derived CDR1 and CDR2 are MNHNY and SVGAGI (reference sequence). This CDR3 has 12 amino acids. DNA of the CDR3: TGTGCCAGCAGTCCTTCTCCATATGGCTACACCTTC. It is translated as CASSPSPYGYTF.

V and J are TRBV4-1 and TRBJ2-7; D is perhaps TRBD2 (7 bases). Germline values: CDR1 MGHRA, CDR2 YSYEKL. The length of the CDR3 is 14 residues. V gave up 1 base and J gave up 7 bases, with 14 bases separating them. The CDR3 loop reads CASSQAARGGEQYF. The CDR3 nucleotides read TGCGCCAGCAGCCAAGCAGCAAGGGGGGGGGAGCAGTACTTC.

The CDR3 region has the DNA TGTGCCAGTAGTCCCGGGACAGTGTTCGAGCAGTACTTC. This sequence encodes CASSPGTVFEQYF. The chain joins TRBV19 to TRBJ2-7; 7 positions match TRBD1. The CDR3 totals 13 residues. Germline V gene lookup returns CDR1 LNHDA and CDR2 SQIVND (reference sequence). V trimming: 5 bases; J trimming: 6 bases; junction bases outside the gene matches: 7. Drawing the rest from reference TRBV19 and TRBJ2-7, the complete variable domain is DGGITQSPKYLFRKEGQNVTLSCEQNLNHDAMYWYRQDPGQGLRLIYYSQIVNDFQKGDIAEGYSVSREKKESFPLTVTSAQKNPTAFYLCASSPGTVFEQYFGPGTRLTVT.

The rearrangement links TRBV23-1 to TRBJ2-1; 16 bases fit TRBD2. TRBV23-1 is noted as an ORF with a role that remains uncertain. V dropped 6 bases and J dropped 0; count of bases not matched to a gene: 11. This CDR3 contains 20 residues. The chain's CDR3 is CASRQHPGLAGGPSYNEQFF. The CDR3 DNA follows: TGCGCCAGCAGGCAGCACCCGGGACTAGCGGGGGGGCCCTCCTACAATGAGCAGTTCTTC.

J is TRBJ1-1 and V is TRBV5-6; D is ambiguous. V lost 4 bases, J lost 4 bases, and 11 bases lay in between. The CDR3 sequence is 13 residues long. Germline CDR1 is SGHDT and CDR2 is YYEEEE. The CDR3 protein is CASSRGGFTEAFF. The CDR3 nucleotides read TGTGCCAGCAGCCGAGGAGGTTTCACTGAAGCTTTCTTT.

The CDR3: CASSQVWNTEAFF. The CDR3 nucleotides are TGTGCCAGCAGCCAAGTCTGGAACACTGAAGCTTTCTTT. This rearrangement joins TRBV14 to TRBJ1-1, with no clear D. The CDR3 loop spans 13 amino acids. V lost 1 base, J lost 1 base, and 4 bases lay in between. CDR1 SGHDN and CDR2 FVKESK come from the germline V gene.

The rearrangement uses TRBV15 and TRBJ2-3; D not certain. The V and J ends lost 1 base and 0 bases respectively, with 14 bases between them. Germline values: CDR1 LNHNV, CDR2 YYDKDF (reference sequence). This CDR3 is 17 amino acids long. CDR3 in DNA: TGTGCCACCAGCAGAGTGGTCCTTACCCCTAGCACAGATACGCAGTATTTT. It yields the protein CATSRVVLTPSTDTQYF.

This clone was seen once. The V and J genes are TRBV7-6 and TRBJ1-6; 7 nucleotides agree with TRBD1. The J segment lost 10 bases and the V segment lost 3 bases, leaving 6 bases of the junction unmatched. The CDR3 runs to 14 residues. CDR1 and CDR2 (germline): SGHVS, FNYEAQ. The CDR3: CASSFGQDGSPLHF. The CDR3 DNA is TGTGCCAGCAGCTTTGGACAGGACGGCTCACCCCTCCACTTT.